These 4 T cell receptor beta chains share one sample of origin, sequenced in a study of CD8 T cells in ankylosing spondylitis (dated by TCRdb to about 2017). The paper as a whole reports these results and caveats: Blood from ankylosing spondylitis patients appeared to be characterized by a TCR beta motif composed of several highly homologous amino acid variants.

What these receptors recognize is not known. The protocol used for the library was 5' RACE. This sample was sequenced with an Illumina HiSeq 2500. TCRdb's own reprocessing of the public reads used fastp at Q25 and MiXCR and kept productive beta chains. Under each unique CDR3 protein, matching rows form one entry showing the most common genes and DNA. The sample has 700,000 or so distinct CDR3 sequences on record, over 15% of them singletons. The top ten clonotypes cover about 19% of the sample. Specimen: blood, either unsorted or a sorted T cell fraction (not recorded which). The receptors here all came from a male donor with ankylosing spondylitis.

This clonotype was observed a handful of times. V usage is TRBV18 and J usage is TRBJ2-1, with 9 bases identical to TRBD2. CDR3 length: 15 residues. The V gene's germline CDR1 is KGHSH and CDR2 LQKENI. The V segment lost 3 bases and the J segment 14 bases; nucleotides outside the gene matches: 14. In nucleotides, the CDR3 is TGTGCCAGCTCACCCCCGGGTGGTAGCGGGGGAGTTAAGTTCTTC. This translates into CASSPPGGSGGVKFF.

The chain is built from TRBV5-1 and TRBJ2-5, with TRBD1 matching over 8 bases. This CDR3 is built from 17 residues. The trim removed 2 bases at V and 4 bases at J, leaving 13 bases unmatched. Germline V gives CDR1 SGHRS, CDR2 YFSETQ. The DNA of the CDR3 is TGCGCCAGCAGCTTTAACGTACCTACCGGGACAGGAGAGACCCAGTACTTC. It translates to CASSFNVPTGTGETQYF.

This clonotype has ten or more counts. V and J are TRBV29-1 and TRBJ2-5; tentative D call: TRBD2 (5 bases). The V gene's germline CDR1 is SQVTM and CDR2 ANQGSEA. Deletions cut 7 bases from V and 1 base from J, with 10 bases between. The CDR3 consists of 12 residues. Here the CDR3 DNA reads TGCAGCGCAACGGAGGCCCAAGAGACCCAGTACTTC. Protein: CSATEAQETQYF.

This clonotype was seen a few times. V and J are TRBV25-1 and TRBJ1-1, with a weak D call TRBD1 (5 bases). V lost 6 bases to trimming and J lost 6 bases, with 14 bases between them. This CDR3 region has 13 residues. CDR1 MGHDK and CDR2 SYGVNS come from the germline V gene. The chain's CDR3 is CASSQTPGPEAFF. CDR3 nucleotide sequence: TGTGCCAGCAGCCAAACACCGGGACCTGAAGCTTTCTTT.